This T cell receptor (beta chain) came from a study of human T cells and chemical hapten exposure. Study information: Upper back patch tests used 0.01% DPC, scored after 6 days. There were per-sample TCR yield variations, arising mainly from small pooled library volume differences.

This clonotype occurred a few times. Germline-derived CDR1 and CDR2 are MDHEN and SYDVKM. This CDR3 has 14 amino acids. V lost 4 bases and J lost 5; bases outside the gene matches: 7. Separate cDNA molecules received unique molecular identifiers, which the library attached to them. TCRdb re-called the RACE reads through MiXCR, storing one row per CDR3 protein. The table lists 35,000 to 45,000 distinct CDR3 sequences, roughly 12% of them singletons. The time point here: pre-sensitization, week 0. Treatment of the sample: therapeutic diphenylcyclopropenone sensitization with weekly scalp DPC. Blood, whole and unfractionated, served as the source for total RNA extraction.

This specimen was whole blood, taken in connection with sensitization to the hapten diphenylcyclopropenone (DPC). This clonotype originated in a woman aged 30 to 39 with alopecia areata. Some clones in this sample may be carry-over from other donors' samples. This sequence joins TRBV28 and TRBJ2-5, with 7 nucleotides matching TRBD2. The CDR3 region has the DNA TGTGCCAGCAGTTCTGCGGGAGTACAGGAGACCCAGTACTTC. This sequence encodes CASSSAGVQETQYF. Full variable domain (rest looked up from reference TRBV28 and TRBJ2-5): DVKVTQSSRYLVKRTGEKVFLECVQDMDHENMFWYRQDPGLGLRLIYFSYDVKMKEKGDIPEGYSVSREKKERFSLILESASTNQTSMYLCASSSAGVQETQYFGPGTRLLVL.